This is a list of T cell receptor beta chains from one sample in a study of blood T cell repertoires in COVID-19. Data came from immunoSEQ multiplex PCR; TCRdb stores just in-frame clones and leaves some out. The sample consists of about 210,000 clones, roughly 85% of them appearing once. What was sequenced was peripheral blood. These receptors originate from a woman aged 70-85 years with COVID-19, enrolled during active disease. Each CDR3 is given with its conserved first and last residue. Each record gives: V gene, clone size, CDR3 protein. Clone sizes are given selectively: once, few, many, or a class where the clone is expanded.

V gene: TRBV6-2/TRBV6-3; clone size: NA; CDR3 protein: CASSSLAGGSYNEQFF
V gene: TRBV19; clone size: NA; CDR3 protein: CASSIVTRSTYGYTF
V gene: TRBV9; clone size: NA; CDR3 protein: CASSVTLNEPFF
V gene: TRBV7-2; clone size: NA; CDR3 protein: CASSLVALTEAFF
V gene: TRBV28; clone size: NA; CDR3 protein: CASSLLGTGGREQYF
V gene: TRBV6-4; clone size: NA; CDR3 protein: CASSDSLARQETQYF
V gene: TRBV5-1; clone size: few; CDR3 protein: CASSFRGQSGTNEQFF
V gene: TRBV19; clone size: NA; CDR3 protein: CASSPGWPTEAFF
V gene: TRBV19; clone size: NA; CDR3 protein: CASSIAGTDTQYF
V gene: TRBV5-1; clone size: NA; CDR3 protein: CASSSRTGTFEQYF
V gene: TRBV7-2; clone size: NA; CDR3 protein: CASSLGAGGEVNEKLFF
V gene: TRBV7-3; clone size: once; CDR3 protein: CASSPRAGQGTEAFF